This T cell receptor beta chain was found in a study of neurological immune-mediated disorders. TCRdb reprocessed the 5' RACE reads via MiXCR and lists one record per CDR3 protein. This table has 30,000 to 40,000 distinct CDR3 sequences, approximately 4.2% appearing once. The CDR3 covers 14 residues. The V gene lost 4 bases and the J gene lost 8 bases, with 14 bases spanning the gap. Germline loops: CDR1 SGHTA, CDR2 FQGNSA. In this sample, this clonotype turned up many times. This TCR was sampled from a man aged 25 to 40 with multiple sclerosis. The sequencing sample was made of PBMCs. The chain recombines TRBV7-2 with TRBJ2-2; the D gene is possibly TRBD2 (5 bases). The CDR3, as DNA: TGTGCCAGCAGCTCCCAAGGCGGGCGGGGGGAGCTGTTTTTT. As protein: CASSSQGGRGELFF. Based on the CDR3 plus reference TRBV7-2 and TRBJ2-2, the full variable domain is GAGVSQSPSNKVTEKGKDVELRCDPISGHTALYWYRQSLGQGLEFLIYFQGNSAPDKSGLPSDRFSAERTGGSVSTLTIQRTQQEDSAVYLCASSSQGGRGELFFGEGSRLTVL.